The entry that follows covers one T cell receptor beta chain sequence. In Seattle, patients joined the study during active infection and were tracked longitudinally. The sample is drawn from a study of blood T cell repertoires in COVID-19. Study-wide background: Acute and convalescent COVID-19 samples came from the United States, Italy and Spain. PBMCs, B-cell-depleted T cells, or T cells provided the cDNA or gDNA that made up the material.

Study processing details: Amplifying reference gene primers gave estimates of nucleated cell counts. TCRdb's copy holds only in-frame clones and misses some; the assay was immunoSEQ multiplex PCR. V and J calls and clone size come straight from that table; D and trimming were deduced from the DNA. The table records 300,000 to 350,000 clones, roughly 90% of them present only once. Source material: peripheral blood. The clonotype comes from a man aged 25-45 years with COVID-19, enrolled during active disease.

The CDR3 DNA is TGTGCCAGCAGTTACATGGACAGGTCTTACAATGAGCAGTTCTTC. It is translated as CASSYMDRSYNEQFF. The V gene is TRBV6-5, the J gene TRBJ2-1; TRBD1 aligns across 7 bases. Germline lookup yields CDR1 MNHEY and CDR2 SVGAGI. This CDR3 comprises 15 residues. Trimming cost V 2 bases and J 4 bases; bases outside gene matches: 5.